One T cell receptor beta chain is described in this entry. The sample comes from a study of blood T cell repertoires in COVID-19. The repertoire was sequenced with immunoSEQ multiplex PCR; TCRdb's copy has only in-frame clones and lacks some. Found here are 300,000 to 450,000 clones, roughly 89% of them singletons; the top ten hold over 3.5%. While infection was still active, Seattle patients were enrolled and then followed longitudinally. The receptor's source is a woman aged 55-69 years with COVID-19, enrolled during active disease. Sequences were obtained from peripheral blood.

CDR3 amino acids: CAWRAGGYNEQFF. The CDR3 region has the DNA TGTGCCTGGAGAGCGGGGGGGTACAATGAGCAGTTCTTC. The J gene is TRBJ2-1, the V gene TRBV30; 10 nucleotides agree with TRBD2. V was pared by 3 bases and J by 4 bases, with 0 bases of the junction left unmatched. From germline, CDR1 is GTSNPN and CDR2 SVGIG (reference sequence). The CDR3 contains 13 residues.